The entry that follows covers one TCR beta chain sequence. Antigen specificity is unknown. During the collection period, no donor immune events like infections were recorded. This sample was included in a study of identifying expanded T cells in peripheral blood. Study-level points and caveats: Differentially abundant clones: roughly 1.3 between replicates, approximately 16 at 2 to 3 weeks, roughly 18 at four. Across healthy donors, higher total template counts meant significantly greater approximately two-week count variance.

The germline CDR1 and CDR2 sequences are SGHDN and FVKESK. The CDR3 loop spans 22 amino acids. The V gene lost 4 bases and the J gene lost 4 bases, with 38 bases spanning the gap. The method was immunoSEQ multiplex PCR; TCRdb's version includes in-frame clones alone and lacks a portion of them. Of around 94,000 clones detected, about nine tenths appear once; the ten largest clones hold 14%. The sequence came from a person between 18 and 70 years old in good health. Sequences were obtained from blood. The chain is built from TRBV14 and TRBJ2-7; possibly TRBD1 for D (5 bases). This CDR3 is CASSLRPLSPLLRKQVQYEQYF. The DNA of the CDR3 is TGTGCCAGCAGCCTAAGACCTCTTAGTCCCCTATTACGGAAACAGGTCCAATACGAGCAGTACTTC.